This record concerns one T cell receptor beta chain sequence. Its antigen is still unknown. These data come from a study of cytomegalovirus exposure and HLA in healthy donors. Findings and limits, study-wide: A few CMV-associated chains were confirmed in vitro to be specific for CMV antigens.

TCRdb's table, derived via immunoSEQ multiplex PCR, lists solely in-frame clones and lacks some. The data show 150,000 to 200,000 clones, with around 81% seen just once and 2% to 2.5% held by the top ten. Germline V CDR1 and CDR2: SGHTA, FQGNSA. The CDR3 extends over 14 amino acids. J gave up 2 bases and V 5 bases, and 4 bases lay outside the gene matches. The TCR sequence derives from a man in his thirties or forties in good health and CMV-seropositive. The gene calls are TRBV7-2 and TRBJ1-1; 8 bases map to TRBD1. Input material: PBMCs. CDR3 sequence reads: CASSHDRGNTEAFF. DNA for the CDR3: TGTGCCAGCAGCCACGACAGGGGAAACACTGAAGCTTTCTTT.